Listed below are T cell receptor beta chains from one sample, sequenced in a study of cytomegalovirus exposure and HLA in healthy donors. The assay was immunoSEQ multiplex PCR, and TCRdb's table has in-frame clones only and misses some. The sample lists more than 95,000 clones, 64% occurring once. The sample consisted of PBMCs. All receptors come from a man aged 55 to 69 in good health and CMV-seronegative. CDR3s include the opening cysteine and the closing phenylalanine or tryptophan.

>TRBV11-3
CASSPRGGGPTEAFF
>TRBV9
CASSVAGQGAGSPLHF
>TRBV10-3
CAISIAGLATDTQYF
>TRBV7-9
CASSYGQGETQYF
>TRBV10-1
CASIPLRSSYEQYF
>TRBV9
CASSVVTNTQYF
>TRBV7-8
CASSYPLGGSSYNSPLHF
>TRBV7-9
CASSPLLTGTQLLTYEQYF
>TRBV27
CASSPGRRTLSGNTIYF
>TRBV11-2
CASSLGLRGSFRADTQYF
>TRBV4-1
CASSQVTTRATYNEQFF
>TRBV14
CASSQEPTGYGYTF
>TRBV9
CASSVGGAGNQPQHF
>TRBV2
CATPIGSAVDTQYF
>TRBV29-1
CSVDLEGAKNIQYF
>TRBV25-1
CASRESKNEQFF
>TRBV7-9
CASSLMPSGGETQYF
>TRBV19
CASSAWTGSRGELFF
>TRBV28
CASSLARVSSYEQYF
>TRBV5-1
CASRLATGTSSTDTQYF
>TRBV9
CASSRGGGKLFF
>TRBV11-1
CASSFRGVGTGGSEQFF
>TRBV7-9
CASSLLSGDTEAFF
>TRBV29-1
CSVVIPSGLRMGTDTQYF
>TRBV11-2
CASRTGGFHEQYF
>TRBV11-1
CASSRDRDYGYTF
>TRBV4-2
CASSPTGGGSVDTQYF
>TRBV14
CASSPLERSYNEQFF
>TRBV10-1
CASSFGTSGDTDTQYF
>TRBV18
CASSPLGQSYEQYF
>TRBV6-1
CASSEGEHSPLHF
>TRBV28
CASRPGTVDSPLHF
>TRBV7-3
CASSSTGRSTDTQYF